The 8 T cell receptor beta chains below come from one sample, sequenced in a study of blood T cell repertoires in COVID-19. Produced via immunoSEQ multiplex PCR; TCRdb's table is partial and in-frame only. The table includes some 72,000 clones, roughly 90% detected once. Sequencing used peripheral blood. The receptors originated from a man in his fifties or sixties with active COVID-19.

This chain joins TRBV19 and TRBJ2-3; 7 positions agree with TRBD2. The germline gives CDR1 LNHDA, CDR2 SQIVND (reference sequence). J lost 2 bases, V lost 8 bases, and 7 bases had no gene match. CDR3 length: 14 residues. CDR3 amino acids: CASLAAGDTDTQYF. The CDR3 coding sequence is TGTGCCAGTTTAGCGGCGGGGGACACAGATACGCAGTATTTT. Drawing the rest from reference TRBV19 and TRBJ2-3, the complete variable domain is DGGITQSPKYLFRKEGQNVTLSCEQNLNHDAMYWYRQDPGQGLRLIYYSQIVNDFQKGDIAEGYSVSREKKESFPLTVTSAQKNPTAFYLCASLAAGDTDTQYFGPGTRLTVL.

The rearrangement joins TRBV5-6 to TRBJ2-6; weak D call: TRBD2 (6 bases). The CDR3 contains 16 residues. The germline V and J ends were trimmed by 0 bases and 2 bases, with 9 bases remaining between them. Germline assignment: CDR1 SGHDT and CDR2 YYEEEE. CDR3 loop: CASSLVRGTGANVLTF. The CDR3 DNA is TGTGCCAGCAGCTTGGTTCGGGGGACTGGGGCCAACGTCCTGACTTTC.

This clone has ten or more counts. V gene TRBV10-3 combines with J gene TRBJ1-3, with D tentatively TRBD1 (6 bases). This CDR3 spans 12 amino acids. V was clipped by 6 bases and J by 4 bases, with 7 bases between them. The germline V gene encodes CDR1 ENHRY and CDR2 SYGVKD. CDR3 nucleotide sequence: TGTGCCATCAGGGACAGCGGAAACACCATATATTTT. As protein: CAIRDSGNTIYF.

The chain couples TRBV20-1 to TRBJ2-7, with D unresolved. This CDR3 spans 10 amino acids. Trimming took 7 bases from V and 2 from J, leaving 6 bases between them. Germline V gene sequence: CDR1 DFQATT, CDR2 SNEGSKA (reference sequence). For the CDR3, the DNA is TGCAGTGGGCTCCCCTACGAGCAGTACTTC. It yields the protein CSGLPYEQYF.

The chain uses TRBV3-1 (or the pseudogene TRBV3-2) and TRBJ1-5; 9 nucleotides align to TRBD1. This CDR3 is built from 15 residues. With V trimmed by 1 base and J by 4 bases, 2 bases remained unmatched. Per the germline V gene, CDR1 is LGHDT and CDR2 is YNNKEL (reference sequence). The CDR3 here is CASSQAGQGNQPQHF. The DNA for the CDR3 is TGTGCCAGCAGCCAAGCCGGACAGGGGAATCAGCCCCAGCATTTT.

The chain joins TRBV7-8 to TRBJ2-5, with 11 bases fitting TRBD2. The CDR3 has 16 residues. V shed 2 bases and J 9 bases; nucleotides not matched to a gene: 11. Germline V lookup: CDR1 SGHVS, CDR2 FQNEAQ. CDR3 region: CASSLSTSGGGAAQYF. For the CDR3, the DNA is TGTGCCAGCAGCTTATCCACTAGCGGGGGCGGCGCGGCCCAGTACTTC.

This sequence joins TRBV5-1 and TRBJ1-1; 9 bases are shared with TRBD1. J lost 3 bases, V lost 4 bases, and 4 bases had no gene match. Germline V CDR1 and CDR2: SGHRS, YFSETQ. The CDR3 runs to 14 residues. Here the CDR3 DNA reads TGCGCCAGCAGCCAGGGACAGGGATACACTGAAGCTTTCTTT. Residues: CASSQGQGYTEAFF.

This rearrangement joins TRBV11-3 to TRBJ2-1; D is possibly TRBD1 (6 bases). Deletions cut 5 bases from V and 4 bases from J, with 18 bases between. From germline, CDR1 is SGHNT and CDR2 YENEEA. The CDR3 runs 16 residues. The CDR3 bases are TGTGCCAGCAGCCCATCGGTGGGGGCAAGTTACAATGAGCAGTTCTTC. Protein sequence: CASSPSVGASYNEQFF. Full variable domain (outside the CDR3, taken from reference TRBV11-3 and TRBJ2-1): EAGVVQSPRYKIIEKKQPVAFWCNPISGHNTLYWYLQNLGQGPELLIRYENEEAVDDSQLPKDRFSAERLKGVDSTLKIQPAELGDSAVYLCASSPSVGASYNEQFFGPGTRLTVL.